The 2 T cell receptor beta chains below come from one sample, sequenced in a study of blood T cell repertoires in COVID-19. The repertoire was sequenced with immunoSEQ multiplex PCR; TCRdb's copy has only in-frame clones and lacks some. The table records a few hundred thousand clones, 85% to 90% of them present only once. The material sequenced was PBMCs or T cells enriched from blood (not recorded which). The receptors shown here come from a woman aged 18-35 years who had recovered from COVID-19.

The chain uses TRBV7-9 and TRBJ1-6; perhaps TRBD1 as D (5 bases). CDR1 is SEHNR and CDR2 is FQNEAQ in the germline V gene (reference sequence). The CDR3 has 17 amino acids. Trimming stripped 0 bases from V and 6 bases from J, with 15 bases between. CDR3 sequence (DNA): TGTGCCAGCAGCTTAGCGCTGACCCGTGGGGCTAATTCACCCCTCCACTTT. Translated: CASSLALTRGANSPLHF. The full variable domain, rest sourced from reference TRBV7-9 and TRBJ1-6, is DTGVSQNPRHKITKRGQNVTFRCDPISEHNRLYWYRQTLGQGPEFLTYFQNEAQLEKSRLLSDRFSAERPKGSFSTLEIQRTEQGDSAMYLCASSLALTRGANSPLHFGNGTRLTVT.

The chain joins TRBV19 to TRBJ2-5, with TRBD1 identical over 8 bases. Germline-derived CDR1 and CDR2 are LNHDA and SQIVND (reference sequence). With 5 bases clipped from V and 2 bases from J, the junction kept 10 bases outside the gene matches. This CDR3 spans 16 amino acids. CDR3 DNA: TGTGCCAGTAGTGTCAGGGGGCGAGGGAAGCAAGAGACCCAGTACTTC. Translating it yields CASSVRGRGKQETQYF.